Each of the 13 T cell receptor beta chains below was sequenced from the same sample in a study of blood T cells in healthy people across ages. PCR was performed a second time for about 7 to 12 cycles using a sample-barcoded 5' primer and a J-beta primer mix. TCRdb passed the 5' RACE reads through MiXCR, listing each CDR3 protein once. The sample carries hundreds of thousands of distinct CDR3 sequences, 24% recorded once. These data were likewise used in another study, on T cells of mothers and their children.

The sequencing input was blood. The origin of the receptors is a boy aged 10-17 years in good health.

The gene calls are TRBV29-1 and TRBJ2-2, with 9 positions matching TRBD2. The ends lost 4 bases at V and 2 bases at J; junction bases unmatched: 5. Germline CDR1 and CDR2: SQVTM and ANQGSEA. There are 15 residues in the CDR3. CDR3 sequence: CSVGTSGLNTGELFF. Here the CDR3 DNA reads TGCAGCGTTGGTACTAGCGGGCTTAACACCGGGGAGCTGTTTTTT.

This clonotype came up many times. The chain is built from TRBV5-1 and TRBJ2-1, with TRBD2 identical over 11 bases. This CDR3 region has 22 residues. Trimming removed 4 bases from V and 0 bases from J; junction bases left unmatched: 21. The germline gives CDR1 SGHRS, CDR2 YFSETQ. CDR3 coding DNA: TGCGCCAGCAGCACCATTCCGCTCGGGGCTAGCGGGAGGCCGAGCTCCTACAATGAGCAGTTCTTC. This sequence encodes CASSTIPLGASGRPSSYNEQFF.

This clonotype was detected only a few times. The V call is TRBV28, the J call TRBJ2-5; the D gene is possibly TRBD2 (5 bases). The better agreement between TRBJ2-7 and the DNA end casts doubt on the J call. In germline, CDR1 is MDHEN, CDR2 SYDVKM. This CDR3 region has 16 residues. CDR3: CASSLIQRTSSYEQYF. The CDR3 DNA reads as TGTGCCAGCAGTTTAATCCAGCGGACGAGCTCCTACGAGCAGTACTTC.

The V call is TRBV6-1, the J call TRBJ1-2, with 8 bases fitting TRBD1. Trimming at V came to 4 bases and at J to 6 bases, leaving 7 bases not matched to a gene. Germline CDR1 reads MNHNS; CDR2 reads SASEGT. The CDR3 extends over 14 amino acids. CDR3 residues: CASSARGDRNGYTF. The DNA of the CDR3 is TGTGCCAGCAGTGCGAGAGGGGACAGGAATGGCTACACCTTC.

The rearrangement joins TRBV5-5 to TRBJ2-1, with 7 bases identical to TRBD1. The length of the CDR3 is 14 residues. Trimming cost V 4 bases and J 2 bases; bases outside gene matches: 3. CDR1 and CDR2 (germline): SGHKS, YYEKEE (reference sequence). CDR3 loop: CASSGDSTYNEQFF. CDR3 sequence (DNA): TGTGCCAGCAGCGGGGACAGCACCTACAATGAGCAGTTCTTC.

This clonotype has just a few counts. Compared with germline, one end of the junction differs, possibly owing to a read error. This chain joins TRBV7-7 and TRBJ2-5; the D gene is possibly TRBD2 (5 bases). CDR3 length equals 13 residues. CDR1 SSHAT and CDR2 FNYEAQ come from the germline V gene (reference sequence). The CDR3 spells CASSLAHQETQYF. The CDR3 nucleotides read TGTGCTAGCAGCTTAGCGCACCAAGAGACCCAGTACTTC.

This clonotype was seen more than once but under ten times. The genes are TRBV12-3 or TRBV12-4 and TRBJ1-2, with D tentatively TRBD1 (5 bases). V shed 7 bases and J shed 0 bases, with 18 bases lying between them. The CDR3 has 16 amino acids. The CDR3 coding sequence is TGTGCCAGCACGGACGCCAGGGACCCCCCTAACTATGGCTACACCTTC. Its translation: CASTDARDPPNYGYTF.

This clonotype turned up a few times. The chain carries TRBV7-2 and TRBJ2-1, with D perhaps TRBD2 (6 bases). The J call is in doubt because the DNA end fits TRBJ2-7 better. The CDR3 is 14 residues long. Germline CDR1 SGHTA, CDR2 FQGNSA. The CDR3 here is CASIWGSGPYEQYF. The DNA for the CDR3 is TGTGCCAGCATCTGGGGTAGCGGCCCCTACGAGCAGTACTTC.

This clonotype was picked up a small number of times. The chain carries TRBV7-2 and TRBJ1-2, with D possibly matching TRBD1 (5 bases). V lost 5 bases to trimming and J lost 8 bases, with 15 bases between them. Looked up from germline, CDR1 is SGHTA and CDR2 is FQGNSA. The CDR3 sequence is 13 residues long. The CDR3 coding sequence is TGTGCCAGCAGCGGGACGCCGTATGGAGGCTACACCTTC. It yields the protein CASSGTPYGGYTF.

The table lists this clonotype with many counts. The CDR3 DNA follows: TGTGCCAGCAGTTTAGGTCAGGGGACCGGGGAGCTGTTTTTT. It yields the protein CASSLGQGTGELFF. The chain recombines TRBV27 with TRBJ2-2; a possible D gene is TRBD1 (6 bases). V lost 2 bases and J 5 bases, leaving 9 bases between the germline ends. The CDR3 has 14 residues. The V gene's germline CDR1 is MNHEY and CDR2 SMNVEV (reference sequence).

The chain carries TRBV28 and TRBJ1-4; TRBD1 aligns across 9 bases. After removal of 6 bases from V and 0 bases from J, the junction contained 11 bases not matched to a gene. The germline gives CDR1 MDHEN, CDR2 SYDVKM. CDR3 length: 18 amino acids. The CDR3 DNA is TGTGCCAGCAGCCCTCCGGGACAGGGACGAGCAACTAATGAAAAACTGTTTTTT. Translating it yields CASSPPGQGRATNEKLFF.

The chain uses TRBV11-2 and TRBJ2-1, with 14 positions matching TRBD2. Germline V lookup: CDR1 SGHAT, CDR2 FQNNGV. The CDR3 is 15 amino acids. V trimming: 5 bases; J trimming: 8 bases; junction bases outside the gene matches: 5. The CDR3 DNA sequence: TGTGCCAGCAGCACGGGACTAGCGGGGGCGCATGAGCAGTTCTTC. Encoded protein: CASSTGLAGAHEQFF.

V usage is TRBV19 and J usage is TRBJ1-2; a possible D gene is TRBD1 (5 bases). CDR1 LNHDA and CDR2 SQIVND come from the germline V gene (reference sequence). Trimming took off 8 bases at V and 3 bases at J, with 13 bases between the two ends. The CDR3 spans 13 residues. DNA of the CDR3: TGTGCCAGTGGTGGTGGAGGGGACTATGGCTACACCTTC. As protein: CASGGGGDYGYTF.